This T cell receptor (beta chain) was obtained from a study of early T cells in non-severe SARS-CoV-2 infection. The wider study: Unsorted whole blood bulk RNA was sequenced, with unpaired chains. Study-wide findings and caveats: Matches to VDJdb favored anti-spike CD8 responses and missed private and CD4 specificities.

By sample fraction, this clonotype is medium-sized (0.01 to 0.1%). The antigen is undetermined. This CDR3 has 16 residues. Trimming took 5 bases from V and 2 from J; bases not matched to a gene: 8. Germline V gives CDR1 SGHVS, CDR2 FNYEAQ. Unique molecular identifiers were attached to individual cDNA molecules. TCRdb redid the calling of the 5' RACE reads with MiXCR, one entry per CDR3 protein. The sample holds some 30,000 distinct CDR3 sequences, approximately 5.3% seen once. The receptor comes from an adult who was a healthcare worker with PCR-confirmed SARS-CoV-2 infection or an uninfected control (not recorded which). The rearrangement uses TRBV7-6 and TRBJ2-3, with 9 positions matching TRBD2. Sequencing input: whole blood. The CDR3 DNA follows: TGTGCCAGCAGCGGAGGCGCGGGAGGGACCACAGATACGCAGTATTTT. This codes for CASSGGAGGTTDTQYF.